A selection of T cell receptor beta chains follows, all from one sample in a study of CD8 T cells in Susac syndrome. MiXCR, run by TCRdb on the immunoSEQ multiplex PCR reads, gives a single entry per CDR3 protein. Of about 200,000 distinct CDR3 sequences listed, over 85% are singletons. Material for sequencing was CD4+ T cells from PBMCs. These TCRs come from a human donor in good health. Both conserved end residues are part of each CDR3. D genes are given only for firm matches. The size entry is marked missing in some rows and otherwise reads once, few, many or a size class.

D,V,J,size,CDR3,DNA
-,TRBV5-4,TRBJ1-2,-,CASSSTGIRGYTF,TGTGCCAGCAGCTCAACAGGGATACGAGGCTACACCTTC
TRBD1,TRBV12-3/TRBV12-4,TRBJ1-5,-,CASSLDRRNQPQHF,TGTGCCAGCAGTTTGGACAGGAGGAATCAGCCCCAGCATTTT
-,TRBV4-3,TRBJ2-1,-,CASSQDSGAAFREQFF,TGCGCCAGCAGCCAAGATTCGGGGGCTGCGTTTCGAGAGCAGTTCTTC
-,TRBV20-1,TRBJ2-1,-,CSARDRIPGNYDEQFF,TGCAGTGCTAGAGATAGAATACCAGGGAATTATGATGAGCAGTTCTTC
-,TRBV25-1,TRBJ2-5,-,CATRGAPETQYF,TGTGCCACGAGAGGGGCCCCGGAGACCCAGTACTTC
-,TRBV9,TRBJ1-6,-,CASSVATLSTDSPLHF,TGTGCCAGCAGCGTAGCTACCCTCTCCACTGATTCACCCCTCCACTTT
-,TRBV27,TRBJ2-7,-,CASTSFGQSYEQYF,TGTGCCAGCACAAGCTTCGGACAGTCCTACGAGCAGTACTTC
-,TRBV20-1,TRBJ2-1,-,CSALYNNEQFF,TGCAGTGCTCTCTATAACAATGAGCAGTTCTTC
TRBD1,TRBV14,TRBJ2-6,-,CASSPRQGISGANVLTF,TGTGCCAGCAGCCCCCGACAGGGAATCTCTGGGGCCAACGTCCTGACTTTC
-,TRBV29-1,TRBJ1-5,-,CSVEDQWGQPQHF,TGCAGCGTTGAAGATCAATGGGGACAGCCCCAGCATTTT
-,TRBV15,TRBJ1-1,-,CATSRDGPASTGGTEAFF,TGTGCCACCAGCAGAGATGGCCCCGCCTCGACTGGAGGCACTGAAGCTTTCTTT
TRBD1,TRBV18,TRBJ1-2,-,CASSPRRDSPNYGYTF,TGTGCCAGCTCACCTCGGCGGGACAGCCCTAACTATGGCTACACCTTC
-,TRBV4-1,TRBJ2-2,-,CASSQASRNTGELFF,TGCGCCAGCAGCCAAGCTTCCAGGAACACCGGGGAGCTGTTTTTT
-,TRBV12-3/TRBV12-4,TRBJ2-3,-,CASSRQQVTTDTQYF,TGTGCCAGCAGTCGCCAACAGGTGACCACAGATACGCAGTATTTT
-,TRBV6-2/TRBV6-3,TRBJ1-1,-,CASSYMNTEAFF,TGTGCCAGCAGTTATATGAACACTGAAGCTTTCTTT
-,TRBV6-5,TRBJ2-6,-,CASGRNGANVLTF,TGTGCCAGCGGTAGGAATGGGGCCAACGTCCTGACTTTC
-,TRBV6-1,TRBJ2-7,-,CASSAGWRSYEQYF,TGTGCCAGCAGTGCAGGGTGGAGATCCTACGAGCAGTACTTC
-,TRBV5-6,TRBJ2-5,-,CASSLDTGGETQYF,TGTGCCAGCAGCTTGGATACAGGAGGAGAGACCCAGTACTTC
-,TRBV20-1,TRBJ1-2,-,CSAPSGAGGYTF,TGCAGTGCCCCAAGCGGCGCGGGAGGCTACACCTTC
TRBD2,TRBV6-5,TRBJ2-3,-,CASSYPLAGGPGTQYF,TGTGCCAGCAGTTACCCCCTAGCGGGAGGGCCCGGTACGCAGTATTTT
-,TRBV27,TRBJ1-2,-,CASSFSGLYGYTF,TGTGCCAGCAGTTTTTCGGGGTTGTATGGCTACACCTTC
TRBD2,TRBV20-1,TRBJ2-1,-,CSARLSGRAGEQFF,TGCAGTGCTAGACTGAGCGGGAGGGCCGGTGAGCAGTTCTTC
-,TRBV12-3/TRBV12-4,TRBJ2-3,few,CASSLVAGTDTQYF,TGTGCCAGCAGTTTAGTGGCGGGCACAGATACGCAGTATTTT
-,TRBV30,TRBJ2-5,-,CAWSTPGIKETQYF,TGTGCCTGGAGTACCCCGGGGATAAAAGAGACCCAGTACTTC